The next 3 T cell receptor beta chains were all read from a single sample in a study of CD8+CD57+ T cells in acquired aplastic anemia. Using genomic DNA as the template, TCR beta VDJ and CDR3 profiling was carried out. MiXCR was run by TCRdb on the reads, yielding one entry per CDR3 protein. Found here are 160,000 or so distinct CDR3 sequences, about two thirds of them singletons; the top ten hold 40% to 55%. For sequencing, patients were chosen who had shown expansion of CD8+CD57+ cells by flow cytometry. The specimen sequenced was sorted CD4+, CD8+, or CD8+CD57+ T cells (not recorded which) from PBMCs. Receptor source: a human donor with aplastic anemia.

The V and J genes are TRBV7-9 and TRBJ2-5; no reliable D call. Germline CDR1 reads SEHNR; CDR2 reads FQNEAQ (reference sequence). Trimming cost V 1 base and J 1 base, with 10 bases left between them. The CDR3 is made up of 15 amino acids. CDR3 in amino acids: CASSLVTGGQETQYF. CDR3 nucleotides: TGTGCCAGCAGCTTAGTGACGGGCGGCCAAGAGACCCAGTACTTC.

This sequence joins TRBV19 and TRBJ2-3; D is perhaps TRBD2 (6 bases). The germline CDR1 and CDR2 sequences are LNHDA and SQIVND (reference sequence). The length of the CDR3 is 15 residues. V was clipped by 7 bases and J by 2 bases, with 16 bases between them. The CDR3 nucleotides are TGTGCCAGTAAAGACTGGAGGGCGGCCACAGATACGCAGTATTTT. Amino acids: CASKDWRAATDTQYF.

This chain connects TRBV6-1 to TRBJ2-7, with 13 bases that match TRBD2. J was trimmed by 0 bases and V by 6 bases; bases with no gene match: 5. Germline V lookup: CDR1 MNHNS, CDR2 SASEGT. The CDR3 runs 16 residues. CDR3 sequence reads: CASSQTSGGSSYEQYF. CDR3 DNA sequence: TGTGCCAGCAGCCAGACTAGCGGGGGGAGCTCCTACGAGCAGTACTTC.